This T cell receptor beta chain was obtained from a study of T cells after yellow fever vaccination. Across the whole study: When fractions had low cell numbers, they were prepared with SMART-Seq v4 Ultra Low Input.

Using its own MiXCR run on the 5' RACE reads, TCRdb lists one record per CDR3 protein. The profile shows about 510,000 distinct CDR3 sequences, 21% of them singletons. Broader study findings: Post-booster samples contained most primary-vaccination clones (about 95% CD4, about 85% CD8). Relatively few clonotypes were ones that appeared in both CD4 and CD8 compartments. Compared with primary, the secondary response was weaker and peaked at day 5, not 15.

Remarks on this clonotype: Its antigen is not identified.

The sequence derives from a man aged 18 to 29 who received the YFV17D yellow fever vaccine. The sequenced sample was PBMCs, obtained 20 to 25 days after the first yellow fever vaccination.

The CDR3 coding sequence is TGCGCCAGCAGCTTGGTTAGCGGGGGGGCAGCAGATACGCAGTATTTT. It encodes CASSLVSGGAADTQYF. The gene calls are TRBV5-1 and TRBJ2-3, with 11 bases matching TRBD2. Germline V gene sequence: CDR1 SGHRS, CDR2 YFSETQ. V shed 0 bases and J 4 bases; nucleotides not matched to a gene: 4. The CDR3 is 16 amino acids.